What follows is one T cell receptor (beta chain) and its context. The sample comes from a study of blood T cell repertoires in COVID-19. Study-wide background: PBMCs, B-cell-depleted T cells, or T cells provided the cDNA or gDNA that made up the material.

The authors' processing: Estimation of nucleated cell counts relied on the amplification of reference gene primers. Only in-frame clones appear in the TCRdb table, and some are missing; sequencing was by immunoSEQ multiplex PCR. V, J and clone size are taken as reported in that table, and D and trimming were inferred from the DNA itself. This sample has approximately 68,000 clones, with roughly 80% found just once. The CDR3 sequence is 14 residues long. Germline V gene sequence: CDR1 LNHDA, CDR2 SQIVND (reference sequence). Deletions cut 8 bases from V and 1 base from J, with 11 bases between. The clonotype was recovered from a woman between 45 and 60 years old with acute or convalescent COVID-19. Sequencing input: peripheral blood. This rearrangement joins TRBV19 to TRBJ2-2; a weak D match, TRBD2 (6 bases). The CDR3 region has the DNA TGTGCCAGTTCCAGACTAGTGAACACCGGGGAGCTGTTTTTT. It is translated as CASSRLVNTGELFF.